This T cell receptor beta chain appears in the sequencing data of a study of beta chain features in type 1 diabetes. V shed 7 bases and J shed 7 bases, with 20 bases lying between them. This CDR3 is built from 15 residues. Germline-derived CDR1 and CDR2 are SEHNR and FQNEAQ (reference sequence). Only a few counts were recorded for this clone. Expressed TCRB transcripts were sequenced because the isolated RNA had all been reverse transcribed beforehand. Data came from immunoSEQ multiplex PCR; TCRdb stores just in-frame clones and leaves some out. This sample has under 400,000 clones, with around 19% found just once.

This chain links TRBV7-9 with TRBJ2-1, with D perhaps matching TRBD2 (7 bases). The clonotype originates from a woman aged 18-29 years in good health. The sample consisted of naive CD4+ T cells from blood. The chain's CDR3 is CASTHDGGPGNEQFF. The CDR3 DNA follows: TGTGCCAGCACCCACGACGGGGGGCCGGGGAATGAGCAGTTCTTC.